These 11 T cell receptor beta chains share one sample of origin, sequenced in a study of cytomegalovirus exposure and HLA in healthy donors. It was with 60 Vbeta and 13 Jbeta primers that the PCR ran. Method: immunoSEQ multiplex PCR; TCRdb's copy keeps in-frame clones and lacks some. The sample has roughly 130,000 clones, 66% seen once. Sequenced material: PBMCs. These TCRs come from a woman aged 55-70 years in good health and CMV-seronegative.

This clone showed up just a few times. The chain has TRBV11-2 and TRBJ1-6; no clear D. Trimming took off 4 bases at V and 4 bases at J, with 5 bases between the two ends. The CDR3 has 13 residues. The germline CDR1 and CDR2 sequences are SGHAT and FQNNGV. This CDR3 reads CASSSSYNSPLHF. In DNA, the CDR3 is TGTGCCAGCAGCTCGTCTTATAATTCACCCCTCCACTTT.

The CDR3 sequence: CASSLGRGLSYEQYF. The CDR3, as DNA: TGCGCCAGCAGCTTGGGGCGGGGACTCTCCTACGAGCAGTACTTC. V is TRBV5-1 and J is TRBJ2-7, with D possibly being TRBD2 (6 bases). The length of the CDR3 is 15 residues. The V gene lost 0 bases and the J gene lost 0 bases, with 10 bases spanning the gap. The germline V gene has CDR1 SGHRS and CDR2 YFSETQ.

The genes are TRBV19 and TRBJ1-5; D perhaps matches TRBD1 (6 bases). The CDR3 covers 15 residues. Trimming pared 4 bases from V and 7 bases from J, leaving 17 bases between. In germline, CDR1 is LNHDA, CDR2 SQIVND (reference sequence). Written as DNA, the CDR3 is TGTGCCAGTAGTAAGGGGGAGGGTGTTTGGCAGCCCCAGCATTTT. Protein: CASSKGEGVWQPQHF.

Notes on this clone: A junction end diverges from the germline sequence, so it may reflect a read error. CDR3 sequence (DNA): TGTTCCAGCAGCTTAGCAGGGGTCGAAGGCAATGAGCAGTTCTTC. Translated: CSSSLAGVEGNEQFF. The V and J genes are TRBV7-9 and TRBJ2-1; D is perhaps TRBD1 (6 bases). Germline loops: CDR1 SEHNR, CDR2 FQNEAQ (reference sequence). The length of the CDR3 is 15 residues.

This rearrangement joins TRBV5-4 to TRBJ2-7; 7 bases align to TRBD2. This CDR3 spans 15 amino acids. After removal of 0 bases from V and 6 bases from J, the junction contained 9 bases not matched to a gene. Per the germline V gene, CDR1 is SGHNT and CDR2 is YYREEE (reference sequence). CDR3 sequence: CASSLGLAGFSEQYF. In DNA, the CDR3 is TGTGCCAGCAGCTTGGGACTAGCCGGGTTTTCCGAGCAGTACTTC.

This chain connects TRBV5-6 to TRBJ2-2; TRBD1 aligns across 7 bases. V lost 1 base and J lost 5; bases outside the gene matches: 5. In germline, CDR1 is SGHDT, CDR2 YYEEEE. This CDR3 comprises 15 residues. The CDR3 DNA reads TGTGCCAGCAGCTTGATTAACAGGGGTACCGGGGAGCTGTTTTTT. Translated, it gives CASSLINRGTGELFF.

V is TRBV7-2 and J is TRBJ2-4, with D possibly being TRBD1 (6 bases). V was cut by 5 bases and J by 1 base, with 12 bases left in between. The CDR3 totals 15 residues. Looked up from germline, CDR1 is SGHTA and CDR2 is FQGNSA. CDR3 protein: CASSITTGAKNIQYF. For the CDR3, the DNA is TGTGCCAGCAGCATAACTACAGGGGCCAAAAACATTCAGTACTTC.

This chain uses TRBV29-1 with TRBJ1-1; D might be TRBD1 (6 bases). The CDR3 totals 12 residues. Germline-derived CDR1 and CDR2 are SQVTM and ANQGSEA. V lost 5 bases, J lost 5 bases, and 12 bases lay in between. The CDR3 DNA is TGCAGCGTTCTAACAGGGCGAACTGAAGCTTTCTTT. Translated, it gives CSVLTGRTEAFF.

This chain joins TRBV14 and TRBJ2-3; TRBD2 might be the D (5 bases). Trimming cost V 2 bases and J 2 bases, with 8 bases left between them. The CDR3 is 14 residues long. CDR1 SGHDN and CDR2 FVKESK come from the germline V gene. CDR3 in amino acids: CASSQWRVTDTQYF. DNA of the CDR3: TGTGCCAGCAGCCAATGGCGGGTCACAGATACGCAGTATTTT.

The CDR3 is CASSLGPLGTSQETQYF. The CDR3 nucleotides read TGTGCCAGCAGCTTAGGCCCTCTTGGCACCTCCCAAGAGACCCAGTACTTC. The V gene is TRBV11-3, the J gene TRBJ2-5; no definite D call. CDR1 is SGHNT and CDR2 is YENEEA in the germline V gene. The germline V and J ends were trimmed by 1 base and 1 base, with 16 bases remaining between them. There are 17 residues in the CDR3.

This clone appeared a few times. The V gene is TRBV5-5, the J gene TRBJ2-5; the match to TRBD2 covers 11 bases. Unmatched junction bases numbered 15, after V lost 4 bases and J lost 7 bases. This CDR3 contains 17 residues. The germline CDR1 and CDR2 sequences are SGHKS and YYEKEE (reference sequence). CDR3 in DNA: TGTGCCAGCAGCCTCTTGGGTGCTAGCGGGGGGACTAGGACCCAGTACTTC. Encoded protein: CASSLLGASGGTRTQYF.